A selection of T cell receptor beta chains follows, all from one sample in a study of control samples from healthy donors and cancer patients. Some clones are missing from TCRdb's copy, which holds only in-frame ones; the method was immunoSEQ multiplex PCR. This table holds about 150,000 clones, roughly 89% found once. Sequenced: blood. The receptor source for this set is a young man in good health. CDR3s include the opening cysteine and the closing phenylalanine or tryptophan. Fields, in order: D gene, clone size, J gene, V gene, CDR3 protein, CDR3 DNA. The D gene is left open where the match is weak. Clone size is not always given. Where it is, it says once, few, many or a class for expanded clones.

D: -
size: few
J: TRBJ1-6
V: TRBV25-1
CDR3: CASSDPQGGSNSPLHF
DNA: TGTGCCAGCAGTGATCCCCAGGGAGGTAGTAATTCACCCCTCCACTTT

D: -
size: -
J: TRBJ1-2
V: TRBV6-5
CDR3: CASSYANVLLGTGYTF
DNA: TGTGCCAGCAGTTACGCTAACGTCCTTTTAGGGACAGGCTACACCTTC

D: -
size: -
J: TRBJ2-5
V: TRBV3-1/TRBV3-2
CDR3: CASSQDFGVGGVQQETQYF
DNA: TGTGCCAGCAGCCAAGATTTTGGAGTGGGCGGGGTCCAACAAGAGACCCAGTACTTC

D: -
size: -
J: TRBJ2-7
V: TRBV18
CDR3: CASSPQGNGYEQYF
DNA: TGTGCCAGCTCACCACAGGGTAACGGCTACGAGCAGTACTTC

D: TRBD1
size: -
J: TRBJ2-1
V: TRBV15
CDR3: CATRDAGGPYNEQFF
DNA: TGTGCCACCAGGGACGCAGGGGGACCCTACAATGAGCAGTTCTTC

D: TRBD1
size: -
J: TRBJ2-1
V: TRBV6-1
CDR3: CASSEVVRGSEQFF
DNA: TGTGCCAGCAGTGAAGTTGTCAGGGGGTCTGAGCAGTTCTTC

D: -
size: -
J: TRBJ1-1
V: TRBV20-1
CDR3: CSAPRGSRAFF
DNA: TGCAGTGCCCCCCGGGGTAGTAGAGCTTTCTTT

D: TRBD2
size: once
J: TRBJ2-7
V: TRBV27
CDR3: CASSRGTGTSVYEQYF
DNA: TGTGCCAGCAGTCGAGGAACCGGGACTAGCGTCTACGAGCAGTACTTC

D: TRBD2
size: -
J: TRBJ2-7
V: TRBV7-2
CDR3: CASSLGLANSYEQYF
DNA: TGTGCCAGCAGCTTAGGACTAGCGAACTCCTACGAGCAGTACTTC

D: -
size: -
J: TRBJ1-2
V: TRBV7-8
CDR3: CASSPGGGYGYTF
DNA: TGTGCCAGCAGCCCGGGGGGGGGCTATGGCTACACCTTC

D: -
size: -
J: TRBJ1-2
V: TRBV5-5
CDR3: CASSLQGKGSGGYTF
DNA: TGTGCCAGCAGCTTGCAGGGGAAGGGATCGGGTGGCTACACCTTC

D: TRBD2
size: -
J: TRBJ2-7
V: TRBV27
CDR3: CASNPTAGSSYEQYF
DNA: TGTGCCAGCAACCCTACAGCGGGAAGCTCCTACGAGCAGTACTTC

D: -
size: -
J: TRBJ2-7
V: TRBV9
CDR3: CASSQNPEGEQYF
DNA: TGTGCCAGCAGCCAAAACCCGGAGGGTGAGCAGTACTTC

D: -
size: -
J: TRBJ2-1
V: TRBV18
CDR3: CASSMSLGQFF
DNA: TGTGCCAGCTCCATGTCCTTGGGGCAGTTCTTC

D: TRBD1
size: -
J: TRBJ2-5
V: TRBV7-3
CDR3: CASSWDRQETQYF
DNA: TGTGCCAGCAGCTGGGACAGGCAAGAGACCCAGTACTTC

D: -
size: once
J: TRBJ2-7
V: TRBV11-2
CDR3: CASSWEPGVSYEQYF
DNA: TGTGCCAGCAGCTGGGAGCCAGGGGTATCCTACGAGCAGTACTTC

D: -
size: -
J: TRBJ1-5
V: TRBV19
CDR3: CASSYGGGGASNQPQHF
DNA: TGTGCCAGTAGTTACGGGGGCGGAGGGGCCAGCAATCAGCCCCAGCATTTT

D: -
size: -
J: TRBJ1-2
V: TRBV24-1
CDR3: CATSEAGDGYTF
DNA: TGTGCCACCAGTGAAGCGGGGGATGGCTACACCTTC

D: -
size: -
J: TRBJ2-7
V: TRBV18
CDR3: CASSPAEGREQYF
DNA: TGTGCCAGCTCACCAGCGGAAGGGAGGGAGCAGTACTTC

D: TRBD2
size: -
J: TRBJ2-7
V: TRBV10-3
CDR3: CAIRVAGGFYEQYF
DNA: TGTGCCATCAGGGTAGCGGGGGGCTTCTACGAGCAGTACTTC

D: -
size: -
J: TRBJ2-1
V: TRBV19
CDR3: CASSIADNEQFF
DNA: TGTGCCAGTAGTATCGCCGATAATGAGCAGTTCTTC

D: -
size: -
J: TRBJ2-7
V: TRBV29-1
CDR3: CSVKDTLEQYF
DNA: TGCAGCGTTAAGGACACCCTCGAGCAGTACTTC

D: -
size: -
J: TRBJ2-7
V: TRBV29-1
CDR3: CSVGGVGETYEQYF
DNA: TGCAGCGTTGGTGGTGTGGGGGAAACCTACGAGCAGTACTTC

D: TRBD1
size: -
J: TRBJ2-1
V: TRBV24-1
CDR3: CATSDLDSGGQGANNEQFF
DNA: TGTGCCACCAGTGATTTGGACTCGGGGGGACAGGGGGCCAACAATGAGCAGTTCTTC

D: -
size: -
J: TRBJ2-2
V: TRBV11-2
CDR3: CASSYINTGELFF
DNA: TGTGCCAGCAGCTACATTAACACCGGGGAGCTGTTTTTT

D: -
size: once
J: TRBJ2-5
V: TRBV7-9
CDR3: CAIRGVVQETQYF
DNA: TGTGCCATACGCGGCGTCGTCCAAGAGACCCAGTACTTC